A single sample gave rise to the 32 T cell receptor beta chains below, sequenced in a study of T-cell reconstitution after alpha-beta-depleted transplantation in children. During its preparation, the TCRbeta library received unique molecular identifiers. TCRdb itself ran the PCR reads through MiXCR, one entry per CDR3 protein. The table shows hundreds of thousands of distinct CDR3 sequences, with approximately 15% occurring only once. The starting material was PBMCs from the stem cell graft donor, obtained from the stem cell graft. The receptors stem from a human donor who donated a stem cell graft to a child with acute myeloid leukemia.

This clonotype was counted many times. CDR3 DNA: TGTGCCAGCAGCCCCCCGGCCTCCTACGAGCAGTACTTC. Translated: CASSPPASYEQYF. V usage is TRBV7-2 and J usage is TRBJ2-7; D is uncertain. Trimming took off 5 bases at V and 0 bases at J, with 8 bases between the two ends. CDR1 is SGHTA, CDR2 FQGNSA, per germline. This CDR3 contains 13 residues. Combining the CDR3 with reference TRBV7-2 and TRBJ2-7 gives the whole variable domain GAGVSQSPSNKVTEKGKDVELRCDPISGHTALYWYRQSLGQGLEFLIYFQGNSAPDKSGLPSDRFSAERTGGSVSTLTIQRTQQEDSAVYLCASSPPASYEQYFGPGTRLTVT.

V and J are TRBV30 and TRBJ1-2; TRBD1 is a possible D gene (6 bases). The germline gives CDR1 GTSNPN, CDR2 SVGIG (reference sequence). This CDR3 has 13 amino acids. V was cut by 4 bases and J by 5 bases, with 14 bases left in between. As DNA, the CDR3 is TGTGCCTGGATTAACGACAGGTTATATGGCTACACCTTC. It encodes CAWINDRLYGYTF.

This clonotype was counted a few times. The rearrangement links TRBV6-1 to TRBJ2-7; possibly TRBD2 for D (6 bases). Between the trimmed V and J ends, which lost 3 bases and 1 base, there was a span of 10 bases. Looked up from germline, CDR1 is MNHNS and CDR2 is SASEGT. The CDR3 extends over 14 amino acids. The CDR3 is CASSDRGKSYEQYF. The CDR3 DNA reads as TGTGCCAGCAGTGACCGCGGGAAGTCCTACGAGCAGTACTTC.

The chain links TRBV11-2 to TRBJ1-1; 7 bases agree with TRBD1. V lost 1 base and J lost 7; bases outside the gene matches: 12. The germline V gene encodes CDR1 SGHAT and CDR2 FQNNGV. CDR3 length: 16 amino acids. The CDR3 protein is CASSLGRSGQSNEAFF. For the CDR3, the DNA is TGTGCCAGCAGCTTAGGCCGGTCGGGACAGAGCAATGAAGCTTTCTTT. The full variable domain, completed using reference TRBV11-2 and TRBJ1-1, is EAGVAQSPRYKIIEKRQSVAFWCNPISGHATLYWYQQILGQGPKLLIQFQNNGVVDDSQLPKDRFSAERLKGVDSTLKIQPAKLEDSAVYLCASSLGRSGQSNEAFFGQGTRLTVV.

This clonotype was seen many times. This sequence joins TRBV5-4 and TRBJ1-1; no definite D call. The CDR3 extends over 13 amino acids. The V gene's germline CDR1 is SGHNT and CDR2 YYREEE (reference sequence). V lost 0 bases to trimming and J lost 6 bases, with 9 bases between them. CDR3 protein: CASSLGRAAEAFF. The CDR3 coding sequence is TGTGCCAGCAGCTTGGGGCGGGCGGCTGAAGCTTTCTTT.

The sample holds many counts of this clonotype. The chain uses TRBV20-1 and TRBJ1-2; TRBD1 aligns across 7 bases. The V gene end was trimmed by 6 bases and the J gene end by 4 bases; junction bases not matched to a gene: 8. Germline CDR1 reads DFQATT; CDR2 reads SNEGSKA (reference sequence). The CDR3 totals 13 residues. The CDR3 nucleotides are TGCAGTGCCTTATACAGGGGAAGCTATGGCTACACCTTC. Protein sequence: CSALYRGSYGYTF.

This clonotype has ten or more counts. This rearrangement joins TRBV20-1 to TRBJ1-5; D call uncertain. This CDR3 region has 13 residues. With 4 bases removed from V and 1 base from J, the gap between germline ends came to 8 bases. Germline V gene lookup returns CDR1 DFQATT and CDR2 SNEGSKA (reference sequence). The CDR3 protein is CSATGRSNQPQHF. DNA for the CDR3: TGCAGTGCTACAGGTCGGAGCAATCAGCCCCAGCATTTT.

Turning to this clonotype: A much larger clone lies a single base off, so this may be a read error. V and J are TRBV20-1 and TRBJ2-2, with D possibly TRBD1 on 5 matching bases. CDR1 and CDR2 (germline): DFQATT, SNEGSKA (reference sequence). This CDR3 is 16 amino acids long. This CDR3 reads CCAGRPGQGGTGELFF. The DNA for the CDR3 is TGCTGTGCTGGACGGCCGGGCCAGGGTGGGACCGGGGAGCTGTTTTTT.

This clonotype appeared a few times. V is TRBV27 and J is TRBJ2-2; no firm D call. The CDR3 covers 13 residues. CDR1 and CDR2 from the germline V gene are MNHEY and SMNVEV (reference sequence). V gave up 1 base and J gave up 4 bases, with 4 bases separating them. The CDR3 bases are TGTGCCAGCAGTTTATGGCCCACCGGGGAGCTGTTTTTT. Translation: CASSLWPTGELFF.

This clonotype was detected a few times. This chain joins TRBV12-5 and TRBJ1-1; D remains unclear. V shed 1 base and J shed 1 base, with 4 bases lying between them. The CDR3 spans 13 residues. Germline CDR1 reads LGHNT; CDR2 reads FRNRAP. The CDR3 sequence: CASGLEGNTEAFF. The CDR3 DNA follows: TGTGCTAGTGGTTTGGAGGGGAACACTGAAGCTTTCTTT.

A few counts support this clonotype. The rearrangement joins TRBV7-9 to TRBJ2-4, with 7 bases identical to TRBD1. Germline CDR1 is SEHNR and CDR2 is FQNEAQ (reference sequence). Germline trimming cut 4 bases from V and 0 bases from J; bases unmatched to any gene: 3. There are 15 residues in the CDR3. DNA of the CDR3: TGTGCCAGCAGCTACCGACAGGGAGCCAAAAACATTCAGTACTTC. Protein sequence: CASSYRQGAKNIQYF.

A remark on this clonotype: This clone may be a read error of a much larger clone one base away. The chain is built from TRBV3-1 and TRBJ2-1; 13 positions match TRBD2. The CDR3 totals 16 residues. CDR1 and CDR2 (germline): LGHDT, YNNKEL (reference sequence). The DNA for the CDR3 is TGTACCAGCAGTCCCCGGACTAGCGGGGGACACAATGAGCAGTTCTTC. This encodes CTSSPRTSGGHNEQFF.

In its sample, this clonotype was seen many times. This chain uses TRBV15 with TRBJ2-3; D gene ambiguous. The ends were cut back, 0 bases at V and 1 base at J, with 20 bases in the middle. This CDR3 is built from 19 residues. Per the germline V gene, CDR1 is LNHNV and CDR2 is YYDKDF (reference sequence). Here the CDR3 reads CATSRDRTPNRRGTDTQYF. The CDR3 DNA reads TGTGCCACCAGCAGAGATCGAACCCCCAATCGAAGGGGCACAGATACGCAGTATTTT. Based on the CDR3 plus reference TRBV15 and TRBJ2-3, the full variable domain is DAMVIQNPRYQVTQFGKPVTLSCSQTLNHNVMYWYQQKSSQAPKLLFHYYDKDFNNEADTPDNFQSRRPNTSFCFLDIRSPGLGDTAMYLCATSRDRTPNRRGTDTQYFGPGTRLTVL.

The sample holds many counts of this clonotype. The CDR3 region has the DNA TGTGCCAGCAGTTTACTATCCCCACTTATGGGAGGGGTCGAGCAGTACTTC. It is translated as CASSLLSPLMGGVEQYF. This chain uses TRBV27 with TRBJ2-7, with 7 positions matching TRBD2. J was trimmed by 6 bases and V by 2 bases; bases with no gene match: 16. Germline CDR1 reads MNHEY; CDR2 reads SMNVEV (reference sequence). The CDR3 contains 17 residues.

This clonotype was recorded many times. The V and J genes are TRBV6-1 and TRBJ2-3; D is ambiguous. CDR1 MNHNS and CDR2 SASEGT come from the germline V gene. This CDR3 region has 14 residues. V lost 4 bases and J lost 2, with 10 bases in between. The CDR3 here is CASSAKDHTDTQYF. In DNA, the CDR3 is TGTGCCAGCAGTGCAAAGGACCACACAGATACGCAGTATTTT.

A few counts support this clonotype. The J gene is TRBJ1-1, the V gene TRBV20-1; D is undetermined. This CDR3 contains 11 residues. Germline V lookup: CDR1 DFQATT, CDR2 SNEGSKA (reference sequence). The CDR3 loop reads CSHAPGPEAFF. DNA of the CDR3: TGCAGCCATGCCCCGGGCCCTGAAGCTTTCTTT.

The chain recombines TRBV12-3 or TRBV12-4 with TRBJ1-1, with D unclear. The CDR3 loop spans 11 amino acids. V dropped 3 bases and J dropped 10 bases, with 9 bases sitting between them. The CDR3 nucleotides read TGTGCCAGCAGTTTCCAGTGGCGAGCTTTCTTT. Translated: CASSFQWRAFF.

The table lists this clonotype with a few counts. V and J are TRBV7-8 and TRBJ2-7; TRBD2 aligns across 7 bases. Germline V lookup: CDR1 SGHVS, CDR2 FQNEAQ. CDR3 length: 17 amino acids. With V trimmed by 4 bases and J by 2 bases, 14 bases remained unmatched. CDR3 amino acids: CASSWGLTVGSPYEQYF. The CDR3 nucleotides are TGTGCCAGCAGCTGGGGACTAACCGTAGGAAGCCCCTACGAGCAGTACTTC.

The table lists this clonotype with many counts. The chain is built from TRBV20-1 and TRBJ1-1; TRBD1 agrees at 8 bases. Per the germline V gene, CDR1 is DFQATT and CDR2 is SNEGSKA (reference sequence). This CDR3 region has 15 residues. The J segment lost 4 bases and the V segment lost 6 bases, leaving 13 bases of the junction unmatched. The DNA for the CDR3 is TGCAGTGCCAAGGCAATGGACAGGGATGTCACTGAAGCTTTCTTT. This gives the protein CSAKAMDRDVTEAFF.

The chain carries TRBV11-2 and TRBJ2-5, with TRBD2 as a possible D gene (6 bases). CDR1 is SGHAT and CDR2 is FQNNGV in the germline V gene. The CDR3 covers 13 residues. V lost 2 bases and J 5 bases, leaving 9 bases between the germline ends. The CDR3 region has the DNA TGTGCCAGCAGCTTAAGGGCGGGGGAGACCCAGTACTTC. Translating it yields CASSLRAGETQYF. Full variable domain (remainder filled in from reference TRBV11-2 and TRBJ2-5): EAGVAQSPRYKIIEKRQSVAFWCNPISGHATLYWYQQILGQGPKLLIQFQNNGVVDDSQLPKDRFSAERLKGVDSTLKIQPAKLEDSAVYLCASSLRAGETQYFGPGTRLLVL.

V and J are TRBV5-1 and TRBJ1-3, with D unclear. Germline CDR1 SGHRS, CDR2 YFSETQ. CDR3 length: 16 amino acids. Trimming removed 0 bases from V and 0 bases from J, with 10 bases in between. The CDR3 DNA is TGCGCCAGCAGCTTGGAGACCGGCAGCTCTGGAAACACCATATATTTT. Translated, it gives CASSLETGSSGNTIYF. The entire variable domain, with the rest obtained from reference TRBV5-1 and TRBJ1-3, is as follows: KAGVTQTPRYLIKTRGQQVTLSCSPISGHRSVSWYQQTPGQGLQFLFEYFSETQRNKGNFPGRFSGRQFSNSRSEMNVSTLELGDSALYLCASSLETGSSGNTIYFGEGSWLTVV.

Ten or more counts support this clonotype. This chain uses TRBV6-4 with TRBJ1-6, with D tentatively TRBD1 (5 bases). The V end lost 6 bases, the J end lost 7 bases, and 16 bases lay between the germline ends. In germline, CDR1 is MRHNA, CDR2 SNTAGT. The CDR3 runs to 15 residues. The CDR3 spells CASRRDGTRNSPLHF. CDR3 bases: TGTGCCAGCAGGCGAGATGGGACGCGGAATTCACCCCTCCACTTT.

This clonotype occurred many times. This chain links TRBV5-1 with TRBJ2-1; no firm D call. Germline V gene lookup returns CDR1 SGHRS and CDR2 YFSETQ. V was pared by 5 bases and J by 9 bases, with 9 bases between. The CDR3 has 11 residues. Written as DNA, the CDR3 is TGCGCCAGCAGTCAGTCGGGTGAGCAGTTCTTC. Its translation is CASSQSGEQFF.

This clonotype appeared many times. V and J are TRBV7-2 and TRBJ1-1, with unresolved D. The CDR3 runs to 12 residues. CDR1 is SGHTA, CDR2 FQGNSA, per germline. Deletions cut 5 bases from V and 10 bases from J, with 14 bases between. The CDR3 loop reads CASSLSPGRAFF. As DNA, the CDR3 is TGTGCCAGCAGCCTGTCACCCGGGAGAGCTTTCTTT.

V and J are TRBV5-1 and TRBJ2-6; D possibly corresponds to TRBD2 (6 bases). Germline CDR1 and CDR2: SGHRS and YFSETQ. This CDR3 spans 18 amino acids. V was trimmed by 0 bases and J by 0 bases, leaving 13 bases between them. CDR3 sequence: CASSLEGLLNSGANVLTF. Here the CDR3 DNA reads TGCGCCAGCAGCTTGGAGGGACTGCTAAACTCTGGGGCCAACGTCCTGACTTTC.

This clonotype appeared a few times. The V call is TRBV11-2, the J call TRBJ2-5; D unclear. Germline V CDR1 and CDR2: SGHAT, FQNNGV. The CDR3 is 14 amino acids. Trimming removed 3 bases at V and 9 bases at J, with 17 bases between. This CDR3 reads CASSLDSANKAQYF. The CDR3 nucleotides are TGTGCCAGCAGCTTGGATTCGGCTAACAAGGCCCAGTACTTC.

The chain carries TRBV12-3 or TRBV12-4 and TRBJ1-1; D may be TRBD1 (5 bases). The CDR3 runs 13 residues. V was shortened by 10 bases and J by 1 base, with 13 bases between the two germline ends. CDR3 region: CATARGGNTEAFF. The CDR3, as DNA: TGTGCCACCGCTAGGGGCGGGAACACTGAAGCTTTCTTT.

V is TRBV11-3 and J is TRBJ2-1; D remains unclear. This CDR3 has 13 amino acids. The germline V gene encodes CDR1 SGHNT and CDR2 YENEEA. V lost 0 bases and J 9 bases, leaving 9 bases between the germline ends. CDR3 region: CASSLDVSSEQFF. The CDR3 DNA reads as TGTGCCAGCAGCTTAGATGTCTCTAGTGAGCAGTTCTTC. Complete variable domain (other parts from reference TRBV11-3 and TRBJ2-1): EAGVVQSPRYKIIEKKQPVAFWCNPISGHNTLYWYLQNLGQGPELLIRYENEEAVDDSQLPKDRFSAERLKGVDSTLKIQPAELGDSAVYLCASSLDVSSEQFFGPGTRLTVL.

This sequence joins TRBV28 and TRBJ1-5; D is unclear. This CDR3 region has 15 residues. Germline V gene lookup returns CDR1 MDHEN and CDR2 SYDVKM. V dropped 4 bases and J dropped 2 bases, with 12 bases sitting between them. In nucleotides, the CDR3 is TGTGCCAGCAGTTCCCTTAACCGGGGCAATCAGCCCCAGCATTTT. This encodes CASSSLNRGNQPQHF.

In its sample, this clonotype was seen a few times. In DNA form, the CDR3 reads TGTGCCACTGCCGTTAGGCAGGGCGATGACAAAAACATTCAGTACTTC. This translates into CATAVRQGDDKNIQYF. The chain links TRBV10-3 to TRBJ2-4; possibly TRBD1 for D (5 bases). The CDR3 has 16 amino acids. Deletions cut 10 bases from V and 3 bases from J, with 22 bases between. The germline V gene has CDR1 ENHRY and CDR2 SYGVKD.

In this sample, this clonotype turned up a few times. The genes are TRBV10-3 and TRBJ2-1, with unresolved D. Deletions cut 0 bases from V and 8 bases from J, with 8 bases between. The germline V gene encodes CDR1 ENHRY and CDR2 SYGVKD. CDR3 length: 13 amino acids. CDR3 protein: CAISESSVDEQFF. For the CDR3, the DNA is TGTGCCATCAGTGAGTCTTCTGTCGATGAGCAGTTCTTC.

V is TRBV3-1 and J is TRBJ1-1, with no clear D. The CDR3 totals 18 residues. Trimming left V 2 bases short and J 8 bases short, with 27 bases between. Germline V gives CDR1 LGHDT, CDR2 YNNKEL (reference sequence). CDR3 protein: CASSQRTNLGGSTAEAFF. The CDR3 DNA sequence: TGTGCCAGCAGCCAAAGAACGAACTTGGGAGGGTCCACTGCGGAAGCTTTCTTT.